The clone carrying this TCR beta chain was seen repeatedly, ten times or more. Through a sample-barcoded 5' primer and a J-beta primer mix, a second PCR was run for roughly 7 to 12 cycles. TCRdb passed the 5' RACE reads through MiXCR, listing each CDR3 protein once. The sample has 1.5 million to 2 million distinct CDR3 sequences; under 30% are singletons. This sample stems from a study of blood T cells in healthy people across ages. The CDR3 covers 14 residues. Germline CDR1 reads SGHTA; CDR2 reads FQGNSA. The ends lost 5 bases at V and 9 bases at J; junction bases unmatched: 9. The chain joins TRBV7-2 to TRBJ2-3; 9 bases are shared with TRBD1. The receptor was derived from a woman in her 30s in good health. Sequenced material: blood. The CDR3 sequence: CASSETGTGLTQYF. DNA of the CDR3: TGTGCCAGCAGCGAGACCGGGACAGGGTTAACGCAGTATTTT.